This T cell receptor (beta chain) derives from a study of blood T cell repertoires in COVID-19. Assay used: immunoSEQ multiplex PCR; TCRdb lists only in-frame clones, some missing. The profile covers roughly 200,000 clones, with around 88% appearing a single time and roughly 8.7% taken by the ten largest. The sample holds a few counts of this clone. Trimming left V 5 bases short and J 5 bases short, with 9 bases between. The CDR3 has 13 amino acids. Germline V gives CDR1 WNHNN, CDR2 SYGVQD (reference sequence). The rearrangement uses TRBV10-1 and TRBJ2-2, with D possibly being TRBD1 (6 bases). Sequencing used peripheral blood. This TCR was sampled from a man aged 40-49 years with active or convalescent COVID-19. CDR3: CASSSRGTGELFF. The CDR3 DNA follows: TGCGCCAGCAGTAGTAGGGGGACCGGGGAGCTGTTTTTT.